This T cell receptor beta chain comes out of a study of blood T cell repertoires in COVID-19. Looking at the study overall: Acute and convalescent COVID-19 samples came from the United States, Italy and Spain. Sources were T cells, B-cell-depleted T cells, or PBMCs; the material itself was cDNA or gDNA.

Original processing notes: How many nucleated cells were present was estimated from reference gene primer amplification. Some clones are missing from TCRdb's copy, which holds only in-frame ones; the method was immunoSEQ multiplex PCR. That table is the source of V, J and clone size, and D and trimming were worked out from the DNA. The table includes 200,000 to 300,000 clones, roughly 90% detected once. CDR1 and CDR2 from the germline V gene are SGHRS and YFSETQ. The trim removed 2 bases at V and 10 bases at J, leaving 15 bases unmatched. The CDR3 extends over 17 amino acids. The receptor's source is a human donor in a cohort sampled during active COVID-19. This chain links TRBV5-1 with TRBJ1-4, with TRBD1 matching 9 bases. What was sequenced was peripheral blood. In nucleotides, the CDR3 is TGCGCCAGCAGCTTAGCTGGTACCGGGACAGGGAGCGGAAAACTGTTTTTT. Translated: CASSLAGTGTGSGKLFF.